This is a list of T cell receptor beta chains from one sample in a study of cytomegalovirus exposure and HLA in healthy donors. Sequenced by immunoSEQ multiplex PCR; TCRdb stores in-frame clones only, minus some. This table holds approximately 100,000 clones, 80% to 85% found once. Material for sequencing was PBMCs. These TCRs come from a man in his forties or fifties in good health and CMV-seronegative. Both conserved end residues are part of each CDR3. The order of the fields is V gene, J gene, clone size, D gene, CDR3 DNA, CDR3 protein. A D gene is named only where the DNA matches it firmly. Rows may omit the clone size; those that give it use once, few, many or a size class.

V: TRBV6-1
J: TRBJ1-5
size: .
D: .
DNA: TGTGCCAGCAGTGAATTGGGCACCCAGAATCAGCCCCAGCATTTT
CDR3: CASSELGTQNQPQHF

V: TRBV18
J: TRBJ2-3
size: .
D: TRBD2
DNA: TGTGCCAGCTCCGGGACTAGCGGGGCGGGAGATACGCAGTATTTT
CDR3: CASSGTSGAGDTQYF

V: TRBV15
J: TRBJ2-7
size: once
D: TRBD1
DNA: TGTGCCACCAGCAGAGCGGGGACAGGGGTAAACGAGCAGTACTTC
CDR3: CATSRAGTGVNEQYF

V: TRBV7-8
J: TRBJ1-3
size: .
D: .
DNA: TGTGCCAGCAGCTTAACAGATCGGGGTAAAGCTGGAAACACCATATATTTT
CDR3: CASSLTDRGKAGNTIYF

V: TRBV5-6
J: TRBJ2-7
size: .
D: TRBD2
DNA: TGTGCCAGCAGCTCCCCCGGGACTACATCCTACGAGCAGTACTTC
CDR3: CASSSPGTTSYEQYF

V: TRBV27
J: TRBJ1-6
size: .
D: .
DNA: TGTGCCAGCAGTTTAAGCGAGACAGGCGGGTCACCCCTCCACTTT
CDR3: CASSLSETGGSPLHF

V: TRBV10-3
J: TRBJ2-5
size: .
D: TRBD2
DNA: TGTGCCATCAAAGGACTAGCGGACCAAGAGACCCAGTACTTC
CDR3: CAIKGLADQETQYF

V: TRBV18
J: TRBJ1-4
size: .
D: .
DNA: TGTGCCAGCTCACCAAGGATGGGAGAACTGTTTTTT
CDR3: CASSPRMGELFF

V: TRBV2
J: TRBJ1-6
size: .
D: TRBD1
DNA: TGTGCCAGCACAGGACAGGGGGATTCACCCCTCCACTTT
CDR3: CASTGQGDSPLHF

V: TRBV5-6
J: TRBJ2-7
size: .
D: TRBD2
DNA: TGTGCCAGCAGCATCACTAGCGGGGGATCATACGAGCAGTACTTC
CDR3: CASSITSGGSYEQYF

V: TRBV27
J: TRBJ2-3
size: .
D: .
DNA: TGTGCCAGCAGCTTAGGGGGGGCCGCAGATACGCAGTATTTT
CDR3: CASSLGGAADTQYF

V: TRBV25-1
J: TRBJ2-7
size: few
D: .
DNA: TGTGCCAAACAGAGCTACGAGCAGTACTTC
CDR3: CAKQSYEQYF

V: TRBV5-4
J: TRBJ1-1
size: few
D: .
DNA: TGTGCCAGCAGCTTGTCCCCCAGAAACACTGAAGCTTTCTTT
CDR3: CASSLSPRNTEAFF

V: TRBV5-6
J: TRBJ2-7
size: .
D: .
DNA: TGTGCCAGCAGCAAAACCCGGCAGCGGAGCTCCTACGAGCAGTACTTC
CDR3: CASSKTRQRSSYEQYF

V: TRBV19
J: TRBJ2-5
size: .
D: TRBD2
DNA: TGTGCCAGTAGTATTAAGGGACTAGCACAAGAGACCCAGTACTTC
CDR3: CASSIKGLAQETQYF

V: TRBV30
J: TRBJ1-6
size: .
D: .
DNA: TGTGCCTGGAACCGGGACACGATGTCACCCCTCCACTTT
CDR3: CAWNRDTMSPLHF

V: TRBV7-9
J: TRBJ2-7
size: .
D: .
DNA: TGTGCCAGCAGGTACGGGACAAAGCAGTACTTC
CDR3: CASRYGTKQYF

V: TRBV7-2
J: TRBJ1-1
size: few
D: .
DNA: TGTGCCAGCAGCTTATGGTCTACAGGAGGGAGAACTGAAGCTTTCTTT
CDR3: CASSLWSTGGRTEAFF

V: TRBV19
J: TRBJ2-1
size: .
D: .
DNA: TGTGCCAGTAGTATGAGGACAGACCACAATGAGCAGTTCTTC
CDR3: CASSMRTDHNEQFF

V: TRBV6-1
J: TRBJ1-2
size: few
D: .
DNA: TGTGCCAGCAGTGAAAGATGGGCGGGGGCTGGCTACACCTTC
CDR3: CASSERWAGAGYTF

V: TRBV7-8
J: TRBJ1-3
size: .
D: TRBD1
DNA: TGTGCCACAATCAGAGGAGCAGGGGGCTTCTCTGGAAACACCATATATTTT
CDR3: CATIRGAGGFSGNTIYF

V: TRBV18
J: TRBJ1-3
size: .
D: .
DNA: TGTGCCAGCTCACCTGACAGTCCCTCTGGAAACACCATATATTTT
CDR3: CASSPDSPSGNTIYF

V: TRBV29-1
J: TRBJ2-7
size: once
D: TRBD1
DNA: TGCAGCGTCCGGGACAGATCCTACGAGCAGTACTTC
CDR3: CSVRDRSYEQYF

V: TRBV6-9
J: TRBJ2-7
size: .
D: TRBD2
DNA: TGTGCCAGCAGTTACAACGAGGATCGGCTAGCGGGGGCCTACGAGCAGTACTTC
CDR3: CASSYNEDRLAGAYEQYF

V: TRBV10-2
J: TRBJ2-1
size: .
D: TRBD2
DNA: TGCGCCAGCAGCAGGGGACTAGCGGGGGGGAATGAGCAGTTCTTC
CDR3: CASSRGLAGGNEQFF

V: TRBV6-1
J: TRBJ1-2
size: .
D: .
DNA: TGTGCCAGCAGACCTCAGGGTTGTGGCTACACCTTC
CDR3: CASRPQGCGYTF

V: TRBV30
J: TRBJ1-4
size: .
D: .
DNA: TGTGCCTGGAGTGTACTCAGGACAAAGTTTTTT
CDR3: CAWSVLRTKFF

V: TRBV11-2
J: TRBJ2-3
size: .
D: .
DNA: TGTGCCAGCAGCTTACGTACCGGGGGGCGCGTGTATACGCAGTATTTT
CDR3: CASSLRTGGRVYTQYF

V: TRBV15
J: TRBJ2-5
size: .
D: .
DNA: TGTGCCACCAGCAGAGGCCGCGGGGAGACCCAGTACTTC
CDR3: CATSRGRGETQYF

V: TRBV19
J: TRBJ2-2
size: .
D: TRBD2
DNA: TGTGCCAGTCAGCCTAGCGGGGGGGTCGGGGAGCTGTTTTTT
CDR3: CASQPSGGVGELFF

V: TRBV5-1
J: TRBJ1-1
size: .
D: .
DNA: TGCGCCAGCAGCTTGGATGAGGGACAGAACACTGAAGCTTTCTTT
CDR3: CASSLDEGQNTEAFF

V: TRBV18
J: TRBJ1-1
size: .
D: .
DNA: TGTGCCAGCTCACCACCCCCGGGAATTACGGCTTTCTTT
CDR3: CASSPPPGITAFF

V: TRBV27
J: TRBJ2-3
size: .
D: TRBD2
DNA: TGTGCCACCCGTCGGGGGGGGCGCACAGATACGCAGTATTTT
CDR3: CATRRGGRTDTQYF

V: TRBV7-6
J: TRBJ2-5
size: .
D: .
DNA: TGTGCCAGCAGCTTAGGTGGGCAGGGGCAGACCGAGACCCAGTACTTC
CDR3: CASSLGGQGQTETQYF

V: TRBV12-5
J: TRBJ1-4
size: .
D: .
DNA: TGTGCTAGTGGTTTCGTGGCTCTCCCCTCAACTAATGAAAAACTGTTTTTT
CDR3: CASGFVALPSTNEKLFF

V: TRBV5-1
J: TRBJ2-7
size: .
D: TRBD1
DNA: TGCGCCAGCAGCTTAGACAGGGGTTGGTACGAGCAGTACTTC
CDR3: CASSLDRGWYEQYF

V: TRBV6-5
J: TRBJ1-2
size: few
D: TRBD1
DNA: TGTGCCAGCAGCTGGACAGGGTTGGATGGCTACACCTTC
CDR3: CASSWTGLDGYTF

V: TRBV27
J: TRBJ1-5
size: .
D: .
DNA: TGTGCCAGCAGTCCTGACAGCTTTTGGATCCAGCCCCAGCATTTT
CDR3: CASSPDSFWIQPQHF

V: TRBV19
J: TRBJ1-1
size: .
D: .
DNA: TGTGCCAGTAGTCCCCTGGGGCCGGGGGACACTGAAGCTTTCTTT
CDR3: CASSPLGPGDTEAFF

V: TRBV10-3
J: TRBJ1-1
size: .
D: TRBD1
DNA: TGTGCCATCAAAGGACAGGGAGGGGTAGAAGCTTTCTTT
CDR3: CAIKGQGGVEAFF

V: TRBV21-1
J: TRBJ2-7
size: .
D: .
DNA: TGTGCCAGCAGCCAAGGGACTAGCTCCTACGAGCAGTACTTC
CDR3: CASSQGTSSYEQYF

V: TRBV6-5
J: TRBJ1-1
size: few
D: TRBD1
DNA: TGTGCCAGCAGTTTCACAGGGGCTGAAGCTTTCTTT
CDR3: CASSFTGAEAFF

V: TRBV7-2
J: TRBJ2-3
size: .
D: TRBD1
DNA: TGTGCCAGCAGCAAGGACAGGGGATACACAGATACGCAGTATTTT
CDR3: CASSKDRGYTDTQYF

V: TRBV30
J: TRBJ2-1
size: .
D: TRBD1
DNA: TGTGCCTGGAGTCGGGACAGGGGGATTCATGAGCAGTTCTTC
CDR3: CAWSRDRGIHEQFF

V: TRBV6-5
J: TRBJ1-5
size: once
D: .
DNA: TGTGCCAGCATCACCGACAGTAGCAATCAGCCCCAGCATTTT
CDR3: CASITDSSNQPQHF

V: TRBV9
J: TRBJ2-2
size: once
D: TRBD1
DNA: TGTGCCAGCAGCGTAGGGGACAGCCCTACGAGGAGCACCGGGGAGCTGTTTTTT
CDR3: CASSVGDSPTRSTGELFF

V: TRBV7-9
J: TRBJ1-3
size: .
D: .
DNA: TGTGCCAGCAGCTTAGGCACAAACTCTGGAAACACCATATATTTT
CDR3: CASSLGTNSGNTIYF

V: TRBV11-2
J: TRBJ2-7
size: .
D: .
DNA: TGTGCCAGCAGCTTAGGGGGGACTCCAATCTACGAGCAGTACTTC
CDR3: CASSLGGTPIYEQYF

V: TRBV4-3
J: TRBJ2-7
size: .
D: TRBD1
DNA: TGCGCCAGCAGCCAAGCCCCGGGACAGGAATACGAGCAGTACTTC
CDR3: CASSQAPGQEYEQYF

V: TRBV5-6
J: TRBJ2-5
size: .
D: TRBD1
DNA: TGTGCCAGCAGCTTCCGGGACAGTATAAGGGAGACCCAGTACTTC
CDR3: CASSFRDSIRETQYF